The present entry profiles one TCR beta chain with its context. The record originates from a study of T-cell memory formation after mild COVID-19. TCRdb ran MiXCR on the 5' RACE reads and lists one entry per CDR3 protein. The data contain roughly 350,000 distinct CDR3 sequences, more than 20% of them seen just once; the ten biggest clones take up around 12%. V lost 5 bases to trimming and J lost 3 bases; unmatched junction nucleotides: 13. CDR3 size: 17 residues. This receptor was identified in an adult woman who had mild COVID-19 (a few samples of this study predate the infection). Cell type and time point are not known. The sequenced sample was PBMCs or a T cell subset sorted from them (not recorded which). The chain employs TRBV12-3 or TRBV12-4 and TRBJ1-1, with 9 bases fitting TRBD1. CDR3 sequence reads: CASSPPTGGSSDTEAFF. CDR3 nucleotides: TGTGCCAGCAGTCCCCCCACAGGGGGCAGCTCCGACACTGAAGCTTTCTTT.